This TCR beta chain derives from a study of T cell repertoires in cytomegalovirus infection. Germline loops: CDR1 MNHNY, CDR2 SVGAGI (reference sequence). This CDR3 contains 13 residues. Trimming removed 5 bases from V and 5 bases from J, with 10 bases in between. In regard to this clonotype: What it recognizes is unknown.

MiXCR was run by TCRdb on the reads, yielding one entry per CDR3 protein. The sample holds roughly 990,000 distinct CDR3 sequences, roughly 31% seen once. Sample: cultured CD8+ T cells from PBMCs, taken from culture after CMV antigen stimulation. J is TRBJ1-5 and V is TRBV6-6; D remains unclear. The TCR sequence derives from a human donor in good health (CMV status not recorded). Some clones in this sample may be carry-over from other donors' samples. The CDR3 spells CASSIQSYQPQHF. For the CDR3, the DNA is TGTGCCAGCAGTATCCAATCTTATCAGCCCCAGCATTTT.